The clone carrying this T cell receptor (beta chain) was observed once. The entry originates in a study of OX40 agonist ivuxolimab in advanced cancers. Study in general: Mean age 60 years, range about 23 to 80; around 80% male.

Some clones are missing from TCRdb's copy, which holds only in-frame ones; the method was immunoSEQ multiplex PCR. The table shows about 52,000 clones, with nearly 85% occurring only once. CDR1 is MNHNS and CDR2 is SASEGT in the germline V gene. V was shortened by 9 bases and J by 4 bases, with 10 bases between the two germline ends. This CDR3 has 12 residues. Specimen: CD4+ or CD8+ T cells sorted from blood, collected in a trial of the OX40 agonist ivuxolimab. J is TRBJ1-5 and V is TRBV6-1; no definite D call. This sequence originates from an adult with an advanced solid tumor such as melanoma, head and neck, liver or kidney cancer. The CDR3 loop is CASRRINQPQHF. CDR3 sequence (DNA): TGTGCCAGTCGACGGATAAATCAGCCCCAGCATTTT.